Listed below are T cell receptor beta chains from one sample, sequenced in a study of blood T cell repertoires in COVID-19. Assay: immunoSEQ multiplex PCR; the TCRdb copy retains only in-frame clones and omits some. The sample records about 56,000 clones, 84% being singletons. Input material: peripheral blood. The receptors shown here come from a woman of 80 years or more with acute or convalescent COVID-19. Both conserved end residues are part of each CDR3. The D gene is left open where the match is weak. Only some rows state a clone size, as once, few, many or a class for expanded clones.

V	J	size	D	DNA	CDR3
TRBV9	TRBJ2-1	.	.	TGTGCCAGCAGCGGAGGTATTGGCAGGGACAATGAGCAGTTCTTC	CASSGGIGRDNEQFF
TRBV5-1	TRBJ2-7	.	TRBD1	TGCGCCAGCAGCTTGGGATCCCCCGGACAGGGCTACGAGCAGTACTTC	CASSLGSPGQGYEQYF
TRBV18	TRBJ1-2	.	.	TGTGCCAGCACCCGCAACGAACAGGGCCCTAACTATGGCTACACCTTC	CASTRNEQGPNYGYTF
TRBV6-5	TRBJ1-5	.	.	TGTGCCAGCAGTCCGACAGGTTATAGCAATCAGCCCCAGCATTTT	CASSPTGYSNQPQHF
TRBV5-1	TRBJ2-7	.	TRBD1	TGCGCCAGCAGCCTAGGACAGGGTAAGGGCGAGCAGTACTTC	CASSLGQGKGEQYF
TRBV4-1	TRBJ1-1	.	TRBD1	TGCGCCAGCAGCCAAGACCGGGACAGGGGAGCTTTCTTT	CASSQDRDRGAFF
TRBV19	TRBJ2-5	once	TRBD1	TGTGCCAGTAGCCGACAGGGCTTGGAGACCCAGTACTTC	CASSRQGLETQYF
TRBV14	TRBJ1-1	few	.	TGTGCCAGCAGCGATCACGCGGAGGGCGGTTCGAAGCGGAACACTGAAGCTTTCTTT	CASSDHAEGGSKRNTEAFF
TRBV5-8	TRBJ2-1	.	.	TGTGCCAGCGGGGCCTCCTACAATGAGCAGTTCTTC	CASGASYNEQFF
TRBV18	TRBJ2-3	few	.	TGTGCCAGCTCACCCCCGGAGAGGACAGATACGCAGTATTTT	CASSPPERTDTQYF
TRBV5-6	TRBJ1-4	.	TRBD1	TGTGCCAGCAGCCTAAGACAGGGTGCAAATGAAAAACTGTTTTTT	CASSLRQGANEKLFF
TRBV7-9	TRBJ2-4	.	TRBD2	TGTGCCAGCAGCTACAGATTGGGCGGGGGTATGACCAAAAACATTCAGTACTTC	CASSYRLGGGMTKNIQYF
TRBV25-1	TRBJ1-4	once	.	TGTGCCAGCAGTGACAGGGGCCCATTGGTACTGTTTTTT	CASSDRGPLVLFF
TRBV6-5	TRBJ1-2	few	TRBD1	TGTGCCAGCAGTTACCGCGACAGGGCGGGGGGCTACACCTTC	CASSYRDRAGGYTF
TRBV2	TRBJ1-2	few	.	TGTGCCAGCAGTGAATCGGTGGTTGCTAACTATGGCTACACCTTC	CASSESVVANYGYTF
TRBV6-6	TRBJ2-3	.	.	TGTGCCAGTTCCTCTAGGACTACGTTCACAGATACGCAGTATTTT	CASSSRTTFTDTQYF
TRBV2	TRBJ2-7	.	.	TGTGCCAGCAGCGAAGTCGTAAGGGACACGGCGGAGCAGTACTTC	CASSEVVRDTAEQYF
TRBV18	TRBJ1-1	.	TRBD1	TGTGCCAGCTCACTTCCGGGACAGGGGAACACTGAAGCTTTCTTT	CASSLPGQGNTEAFF
TRBV19	TRBJ1-2	.	TRBD1	TGTGCCAGTAGTGAGACAGGGAAGGGGAACTATGGCTACACCTTC	CASSETGKGNYGYTF
TRBV20-1	TRBJ2-7	.	.	TGCAGTGCCAGAAGTGGCCACGAGCAGTACTTC	CSARSGHEQYF
TRBV28	TRBJ1-4	.	.	TGTGCCAGCAGTGCCCCCGCGCGGGGCGAGAGACTGTTTTTT	CASSAPARGERLFF
TRBV25-1	TRBJ1-4	few	.	TGTGCCAGCAAGGACACATTTGAAAAACTGTTTTTT	CASKDTFEKLFF
TRBV27	TRBJ2-7	once	TRBD1	TGTGCCAGCAGTTCCGGACAGGGGGGTACCTACGAGCAGTACTTC	CASSSGQGGTYEQYF
TRBV10-2	TRBJ2-2	few	TRBD2	TGCGCCAGCAAATCCAGCGGGGGGTATGGCGGGGAGCTGTTTTTT	CASKSSGGYGGELFF
TRBV3-1/TRBV3-2	TRBJ2-7	.	.	TGTGCCAGCAGCCAAGATAACAGCTACGAGCAGTACTTC	CASSQDNSYEQYF
TRBV7-5	TRBJ1-6	.	.	TGTGCCAGAAGTTCCACGGGGGGGGGCTATAATTCACCCCTCCACTTT	CARSSTGGGYNSPLHF
TRBV3-1/TRBV3-2	TRBJ2-5	.	.	TGTGCCAGCAGCCAAGAACACGGGTCGGCCCAGTACTTC	CASSQEHGSAQYF
TRBV6-6	TRBJ2-3	once	TRBD2	TGTGCTGCGGGACTAGCGGGGGGTACAGATACGCAGTATTTT	CAAGLAGGTDTQYF
TRBV5-1	TRBJ1-3	.	.	TGCGCCAGCAGCCTTGCTAGTGGAAACACCATATATTTT	CASSLASGNTIYF
TRBV5-1	TRBJ1-1	.	.	TGCGCCAGCAGCTTGGTTCAAGGGGGTGACACTGAAGCTTTCTTT	CASSLVQGGDTEAFF
TRBV5-5	TRBJ1-1	.	.	TGTGCCAGCACCCCCCTAGGGAACACTGAAGCTTTCTTT	CASTPLGNTEAFF
TRBV12-3/TRBV12-4	TRBJ1-5	.	.	TGTGCCAGCAGTTTTAGTGTAAATCAGCCCCAGCATTTT	CASSFSVNQPQHF
TRBV5-1	TRBJ1-2	once	.	TGCGCCAGCAGCTTGGCGGGGGGAGGAGGCTATGGCTACACCTTC	CASSLAGGGGYGYTF
TRBV4-2	TRBJ2-2	once	TRBD2	TGTGCCAGCAGCCAAGATTGGGCGCTAGCGGGGGGCCCCCAGCGCACCGGGGAGCTGTTTTTT	CASSQDWALAGGPQRTGELFF
TRBV19	TRBJ1-6	.	.	TGTGCCAGTAGTATGACGCCTAGCTCCTATAATTCACCCCTCCACTTT	CASSMTPSSYNSPLHF
TRBV6-5	TRBJ1-6	.	.	TGTGCCAGCAGCGTGGACAATCCGGCCATTTCACCCCTCCACTTT	CASSVDNPAISPLHF
TRBV13	TRBJ2-7	.	TRBD1	TGTGCCAGCTCCTTCGGGGACAGGTTGGCCTACGAGCAGTACTTC	CASSFGDRLAYEQYF
TRBV19	TRBJ2-5	few	TRBD2	TGTGCCAGTAGTAGAACTAGCGGGGGGGGCAAAGAGACCCAGTACTTC	CASSRTSGGGKETQYF
TRBV11-3	TRBJ2-3	.	.	TGTGCCAGCAGCTTAGGGGGGGACCCGCGCACAGATACGCAGTATTTT	CASSLGGDPRTDTQYF
TRBV5-1	TRBJ1-1	.	.	TGCGCCAGCAGCCGCGGGGAAATGAACACTGAAGCTTTCTTT	CASSRGEMNTEAFF